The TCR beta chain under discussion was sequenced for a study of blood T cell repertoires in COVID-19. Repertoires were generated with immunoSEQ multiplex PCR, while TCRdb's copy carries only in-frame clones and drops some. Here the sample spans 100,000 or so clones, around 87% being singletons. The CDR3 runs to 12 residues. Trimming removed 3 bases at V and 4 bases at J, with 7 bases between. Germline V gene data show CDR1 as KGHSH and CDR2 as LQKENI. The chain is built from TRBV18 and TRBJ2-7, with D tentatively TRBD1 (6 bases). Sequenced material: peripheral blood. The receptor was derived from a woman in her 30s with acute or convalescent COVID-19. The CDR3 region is CASSPDSYEQYF. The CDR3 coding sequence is TGTGCCAGCTCACCGGACAGTTACGAGCAGTACTTC. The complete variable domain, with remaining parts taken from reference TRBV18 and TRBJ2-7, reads NAGVMQNPRHLVRRRGQEARLRCSPMKGHSHVYWYRQLPEEGLKFMVYLQKENIIDESGMPKERFSAEFPKEGPSILRIQQVVRGDSAAYFCASSPDSYEQYFGPGTRLTVT.